This TCR beta chain was retrieved from a study of blood T cell repertoires in COVID-19. Clones were sequenced by immunoSEQ multiplex PCR, and TCRdb holds only the in-frame ones, with some missing. The repertoire holds 150,000 to 200,000 clones, with roughly four fifths as singletons. The CDR3 sequence is 18 residues long. The trim removed 3 bases at V and 0 bases at J, leaving 7 bases unmatched. CDR1 LNHDA and CDR2 SQIVND come from the germline V gene (reference sequence). Patients of the Seattle cohort, enrolled during active infection, were followed longitudinally. Sequenced sample: peripheral blood. The chain combines TRBV19 with TRBJ2-6; 8 bases map to TRBD2. The TCR comes from a woman older than 75 with COVID-19, enrolled during active disease. CDR3 region: CASSIPKAGVSGANVLTF. The CDR3 bases are TGTGCCAGTAGTATTCCCAAAGCGGGGGTCTCTGGGGCCAACGTCCTGACTTTC.